The rows below give T cell receptor beta chains drawn from one sample of a study of shared clonotypes between healthy human individuals. Profiling relied on immunoSEQ multiplex PCR, and the TCRdb table lists in-frame clones only, not all of them. Here the sample spans approximately 720,000 clones, about 91% being singletons. Sequencing used naive CD8+ T cells sorted from blood. The origin of the receptors is a man aged 25 to 40 in good health. Each CDR3 is given with its conserved first and last residue. The order of the fields is V gene, clone size, J gene, D gene, CDR3 DNA, CDR3 protein. The D gene is left open where the match is weak. A clone size is listed for some rows: how often the clone was seen (once, few, many), or a class if it is expanded.

v_call: TRBV7-8
clone_size: .
j_call: TRBJ2-3
d_call: .
cdr3_nt: TGTGCCAGCAGCTTAGACCGGGACGGATCCTTTAGCACAGATACGCAGTATTTT
cdr3_aa: CASSLDRDGSFSTDTQYF

v_call: TRBV7-9
clone_size: .
j_call: TRBJ1-1
d_call: .
cdr3_nt: TGTGCCAGCAGCTTAAGGCGGGGGGCCGAGACCACTGAAGCTTTCTTT
cdr3_aa: CASSLRRGAETTEAFF

v_call: TRBV4-1
clone_size: .
j_call: TRBJ1-1
d_call: .
cdr3_nt: TGCGCCAGCAGCCAGGGACACCCGGACACTGAAGCTTTCTTT
cdr3_aa: CASSQGHPDTEAFF

v_call: TRBV7-6
clone_size: once
j_call: TRBJ1-2
d_call: TRBD1
cdr3_nt: TGTGCCAGCAGCCGACAGGGAGATCGGTATGGCTACACCTTC
cdr3_aa: CASSRQGDRYGYTF

v_call: TRBV27
clone_size: .
j_call: TRBJ1-5
d_call: TRBD1
cdr3_nt: TGTGCCAGCAGCTACACAGGGGCGCGGCAGCCCCAGCATTTT
cdr3_aa: CASSYTGARQPQHF

v_call: TRBV28
clone_size: .
j_call: TRBJ1-6
d_call: TRBD1
cdr3_nt: TGTGCCAGCAGTTTTATACAGGGGCTTAATTCACCCCTCCACTTT
cdr3_aa: CASSFIQGLNSPLHF

v_call: TRBV29-1
clone_size: .
j_call: TRBJ2-1
d_call: TRBD2
cdr3_nt: TGCAGCGGGGGGACTAGCGGGAGACTTGGTGAGCAGTTCTTC
cdr3_aa: CSGGTSGRLGEQFF

v_call: TRBV7-9
clone_size: .
j_call: TRBJ2-3
d_call: .
cdr3_nt: TGTGCCAGCAGCTTAGTCCAGGGGAGCACAGATACGCAGTATTTT
cdr3_aa: CASSLVQGSTDTQYF

v_call: TRBV9
clone_size: once
j_call: TRBJ2-1
d_call: .
cdr3_nt: TGTGCCAGCAGCGCCCAACCTAATGAGCAGTTCTTC
cdr3_aa: CASSAQPNEQFF

v_call: TRBV29-1
clone_size: .
j_call: TRBJ2-7
d_call: TRBD1
cdr3_nt: TGCAGCGTTGAAGGGTTAGGGACAGGGGGCTACGAGCAGTACTTC
cdr3_aa: CSVEGLGTGGYEQYF

v_call: TRBV2
clone_size: .
j_call: TRBJ2-1
d_call: TRBD1
cdr3_nt: TGTGCCAGCACACCCGGACAGGCGTACAATGAGCAGTTCTTC
cdr3_aa: CASTPGQAYNEQFF

v_call: TRBV7-8
clone_size: few
j_call: TRBJ2-3
d_call: TRBD2
cdr3_nt: TGTGCCAGCAGCTTCTTAGCGGGAATCACAGATACGCAGTATTTT
cdr3_aa: CASSFLAGITDTQYF

v_call: TRBV9
clone_size: .
j_call: TRBJ2-7
d_call: .
cdr3_nt: TGTGCCAGCAGCGTAGCTGGCGGGACCTACGAGCAGTACTTC
cdr3_aa: CASSVAGGTYEQYF

v_call: TRBV5-5
clone_size: .
j_call: TRBJ2-2
d_call: .
cdr3_nt: TGTGCCAGCAGCTTGAGTTTGGGTCAGGCCCCTTCAACCGGGGAGCTGTTTTTT
cdr3_aa: CASSLSLGQAPSTGELFF

v_call: TRBV4-1
clone_size: .
j_call: TRBJ2-1
d_call: .
cdr3_nt: TGCGCCAGCAGCCAACGAATAGGGTCCTACAATGAGCAGTTCTTC
cdr3_aa: CASSQRIGSYNEQFF

v_call: TRBV27
clone_size: .
j_call: TRBJ2-7
d_call: TRBD1
cdr3_nt: TGTGCCAGCAGTTTATCGAACAGGGGCATCAACGAGCAGTACTTC
cdr3_aa: CASSLSNRGINEQYF

v_call: TRBV15
clone_size: .
j_call: TRBJ1-5
d_call: .
cdr3_nt: TGTGCCACCAGCAGAGCTACAGGGATCAATCAGCCCCAGCATTTT
cdr3_aa: CATSRATGINQPQHF

v_call: TRBV5-6
clone_size: once
j_call: TRBJ2-7
d_call: .
cdr3_nt: TGTGCCAGCAGCTTGGCCCAGGTCTCCTACGAGCAGTACTTC
cdr3_aa: CASSLAQVSYEQYF

v_call: TRBV6-1
clone_size: .
j_call: TRBJ2-5
d_call: .
cdr3_nt: TGTGCCAGCAGTGAAGTTGGGGGGCTGTCCGACCAAGAGACCCAGTACTTC
cdr3_aa: CASSEVGGLSDQETQYF

v_call: TRBV4-1
clone_size: .
j_call: TRBJ2-7
d_call: .
cdr3_nt: TGCGCCAGCAGCCATCCCGCCAGGGCCCACGAGCAGTACTTC
cdr3_aa: CASSHPARAHEQYF

v_call: TRBV19
clone_size: .
j_call: TRBJ1-1
d_call: .
cdr3_nt: TGTGCCAGTAGTATAGGGAGTGAGAACACTGAAGCTTTCTTT
cdr3_aa: CASSIGSENTEAFF

v_call: TRBV7-2
clone_size: .
j_call: TRBJ2-1
d_call: .
cdr3_nt: TGTGCCAGCACCTTCACGGGGGTTGAGCAGTTCTTC
cdr3_aa: CASTFTGVEQFF

v_call: TRBV10-1
clone_size: .
j_call: TRBJ2-3
d_call: TRBD1
cdr3_nt: TGCGCCAGCAGCAGGACAGGGGATGGCACAGATACGCAGTATTTT
cdr3_aa: CASSRTGDGTDTQYF

v_call: TRBV4-1
clone_size: once
j_call: TRBJ2-3
d_call: .
cdr3_nt: TGCGCCAGCAGCCCCGGGTTAGCGGAGACAGATACGCAGTATTTT
cdr3_aa: CASSPGLAETDTQYF

v_call: TRBV9
clone_size: .
j_call: TRBJ2-7
d_call: TRBD2
cdr3_nt: TGTGCCAGCAGCGCCGCTGGGACTAGCGCCTACGAGCAGTACTTC
cdr3_aa: CASSAAGTSAYEQYF

v_call: TRBV4-2
clone_size: .
j_call: TRBJ2-1
d_call: TRBD2
cdr3_nt: TGTGCCAGCAGCCAAGATATGGCGGGAGGGCTCTACAATGAGCAGTTCTTC
cdr3_aa: CASSQDMAGGLYNEQFF

v_call: TRBV27
clone_size: .
j_call: TRBJ2-1
d_call: .
cdr3_nt: TGTGCCAGCAGTTTAAGGGGGGTCCCCTACAATGAGCAGTTCTTC
cdr3_aa: CASSLRGVPYNEQFF

v_call: TRBV5-1
clone_size: .
j_call: TRBJ2-7
d_call: .
cdr3_nt: TGCGCCAGCCCCCAGGCAGGACAGCAGATGTACGAGCAGTACTTC
cdr3_aa: CASPQAGQQMYEQYF

v_call: TRBV28
clone_size: .
j_call: TRBJ2-5
d_call: .
cdr3_nt: TGTGCCAGCAGTAAGGCGGGCACCAGACAGATCCAAGAGACCCAGTACTTC
cdr3_aa: CASSKAGTRQIQETQYF

v_call: TRBV29-1
clone_size: .
j_call: TRBJ2-7
d_call: .
cdr3_nt: TGCAGCGTTGAAGGGGGCAGCAGCGTCTACGAGCAGTACTTC
cdr3_aa: CSVEGGSSVYEQYF

v_call: TRBV10-3
clone_size: .
j_call: TRBJ2-4
d_call: TRBD2
cdr3_nt: TGTGCCATCAGTGAGGGACTAGCGGACGCTGAAAACATTCAGTACTTC
cdr3_aa: CAISEGLADAENIQYF

v_call: TRBV28
clone_size: .
j_call: TRBJ2-1
d_call: .
cdr3_nt: TGTGCCAGCAGTCCATCTGCGGCGGGCATGCCCGTACAGTTCTTC
cdr3_aa: CASSPSAAGMPVQFF

v_call: TRBV11-2
clone_size: .
j_call: TRBJ2-5
d_call: TRBD2
cdr3_nt: TGTGCCAGCAGTCCGCTACTAGCGGGAGGCCAGGAGACCCAGTACTTC
cdr3_aa: CASSPLLAGGQETQYF

v_call: TRBV18
clone_size: .
j_call: TRBJ2-1
d_call: .
cdr3_nt: TGTGCCAGCTCACCACCTCAATGGGCTAGTTTCAATGAGCAGTTCTTC
cdr3_aa: CASSPPQWASFNEQFF

v_call: TRBV2
clone_size: .
j_call: TRBJ1-1
d_call: .
cdr3_nt: TGTGCCAGCAGTGAATCCGTTTTGGGGAACACTGAAGCTTTCTTT
cdr3_aa: CASSESVLGNTEAFF

v_call: TRBV7-9
clone_size: .
j_call: TRBJ1-2
d_call: TRBD1
cdr3_nt: TGTGCCAGCAGCCCTACCCCGACAGGGCAAGGCTACACCTTC
cdr3_aa: CASSPTPTGQGYTF

v_call: TRBV18
clone_size: .
j_call: TRBJ2-7
d_call: TRBD1
cdr3_nt: TGTGCCAGCTCACCACGTGGACAGGTTAAGACTCACTCCTACGAGCAGTACTTC
cdr3_aa: CASSPRGQVKTHSYEQYF

v_call: TRBV7-9
clone_size: .
j_call: TRBJ2-1
d_call: .
cdr3_nt: TGTGCCAGCAGCCTGACTCCAAACAATGAGCAGTTCTTC
cdr3_aa: CASSLTPNNEQFF

v_call: TRBV27
clone_size: .
j_call: TRBJ2-4
d_call: .
cdr3_nt: TGTGCCAGCACCGGACTCGGGGACGGGGGTGAAATTCAGTACTTC
cdr3_aa: CASTGLGDGGEIQYF

v_call: TRBV28
clone_size: .
j_call: TRBJ2-5
d_call: TRBD1
cdr3_nt: TGTGCCAGCAGCTCCCCCGGGACAGGGGTCCAAGAGACCCAGTACTTC
cdr3_aa: CASSSPGTGVQETQYF

v_call: TRBV7-2
clone_size: .
j_call: TRBJ2-5
d_call: TRBD2
cdr3_nt: TGTGCCAGCAGCTCCCGGCTAGCGGGAGCCGAGACCCAGTACTTC
cdr3_aa: CASSSRLAGAETQYF

v_call: TRBV7-2
clone_size: .
j_call: TRBJ2-5
d_call: .
cdr3_nt: TGTGCCAGCAGCTTATTCCAGGGGTTGCAAGAGACCCAGTACTTC
cdr3_aa: CASSLFQGLQETQYF